This T cell receptor (beta chain) was identified in a study of ipilimumab plus nivolumab after autologous stem cell transplantation. Overall study context: Both relapsed and primary refractory DLBCL were included.

The V and J ends lost 1 base and 1 base respectively, with 11 bases between them. Germline CDR1 reads SGHTA; CDR2 reads FQGNSA. The CDR3 consists of 16 residues. This clone was detected only once. Antigen unknown. Patients got ipilimumab 1 mg/kg beginning 14 to 28 days post-transplant. Patients received nivolumab 3 mg/kg at weeks 1, 4, 7, 10, then fortnightly to week 26. The method was immunoSEQ multiplex PCR; TCRdb's version includes in-frame clones alone and lacks a portion of them. This sample carries about 16,000 clones, approximately 80% of them seen once, and the ten largest clones take 23%. The study's findings and limits: TCR repertoire, Treg phenotype and gut microbiota reportedly support more study of this approach.

This specimen consisted of PBMCs, obtained in a trial of ipilimumab plus nivolumab as post-transplant consolidation. The sequence derives from a male donor with diffuse large B-cell lymphoma. V is TRBV7-2 and J is TRBJ2-1; TRBD1 or TRBD2 may be the D gene (5 bases each). This CDR3 is CASSLGYGGSYNEQFF. The CDR3 DNA sequence: TGTGCCAGCAGCTTAGGATATGGGGGATCCTACAATGAGCAGTTCTTC.